The rows below give T cell receptor beta chains drawn from one sample of a study of CD8 T cells in Susac syndrome. MiXCR, run by TCRdb on the immunoSEQ multiplex PCR reads, gives a single entry per CDR3 protein. The sample shows 150,000 to 200,000 distinct CDR3 sequences, around 94% of them seen only once. Sequences were obtained from CD4+ T cells from PBMCs. Source of these receptors: a human donor in good health. The conserved cysteine and the conserved F or W are not part of the CDR3 here.

v_call,j_call,cdr3_aa
TRBV5-4,TRBJ1-6,ASSRGTSSYNSPLH
TRBV12-3/TRBV12-4,TRBJ2-1,ATRPNDREQF
TRBV6-2/TRBV6-3,TRBJ1-5,ASRPKFGQGARQPQH
TRBV5-1,TRBJ1-1,ASSQENTEAF
TRBV5-1,TRBJ2-7,ASSGQGQGPEQY
TRBV4-3,TRBJ2-7,ASSQGAKFSSYEQY
TRBV6-1,TRBJ2-2,ASRPNEFSGTGELF
TRBV20-1,TRBJ2-7,SARDLIQGYEQY
TRBV10-3,TRBJ2-7,AISEPGQPPYEQY
TRBV18,TRBJ1-4,ASSPPGGANEKLF
TRBV6-2/TRBV6-3,TRBJ1-4,ASRNEKLF
TRBV9,TRBJ2-6,ASSVSSSGANVLT
TRBV29-1,TRBJ2-3,SVEGGQGVDTQY
TRBV7-3,TRBJ2-5,ASRAKGWTTKETQY
TRBV6-2/TRBV6-3,TRBJ1-1,ASSSVRENTEAF
TRBV28,TRBJ2-7,ASSLKAYEQY
TRBV20-1,TRBJ2-7,SAYINYEQY
TRBV29-1,TRBJ2-7,SVAYRGSEQY
TRBV4-3,TRBJ2-1,ASSQDRRLASYNEQF
TRBV5-1,TRBJ1-6,ASRGSSGQQNSPLH
TRBV20-1,TRBJ1-5,SAQEGGGVKPQH
TRBV24-1,TRBJ2-1,ATSDTGSWGNEQF
TRBV7-3,TRBJ1-1,ASSSTGWSEAF
TRBV29-1,TRBJ1-1,SASENTEAF
TRBV29-1,TRBJ2-3,SVLARTADTQY
TRBV7-2,TRBJ2-3,ASSLPAGGPSDTQY
TRBV5-1,TRBJ2-7,ASSWGQGPYEQY
TRBV19,TRBJ1-1,ASSIVGGRDTEAF
TRBV2,TRBJ2-1,ASGRHNEQF
TRBV7-3,TRBJ2-1,ASGREWGNEQF
TRBV4-3,TRBJ1-2,ASSQEWGQGNYGYT
TRBV4-3,TRBJ2-5,ASSQNRGRQETQY
TRBV27,TRBJ2-3,ASSEGAGRDTQY
TRBV20-1,TRBJ2-3,SAGLTDTQY
TRBV5-4,TRBJ2-2,ASSPEYRNTGELF
TRBV5-1,TRBJ2-5,ASSLAGDGGVETQY
TRBV18,TRBJ1-2,ASSPLSGTGGT
TRBV9,TRBJ2-7,ASSPPSGHSYEQY
TRBV20-1,TRBJ1-2,SASGPRGDGYT
TRBV11-1,TRBJ2-5,ASSLFVGQETQY
TRBV5-1,TRBJ2-7,ASSLDSPFASYEQY
TRBV6-1,TRBJ2-3,ASWGDSSTDTQY